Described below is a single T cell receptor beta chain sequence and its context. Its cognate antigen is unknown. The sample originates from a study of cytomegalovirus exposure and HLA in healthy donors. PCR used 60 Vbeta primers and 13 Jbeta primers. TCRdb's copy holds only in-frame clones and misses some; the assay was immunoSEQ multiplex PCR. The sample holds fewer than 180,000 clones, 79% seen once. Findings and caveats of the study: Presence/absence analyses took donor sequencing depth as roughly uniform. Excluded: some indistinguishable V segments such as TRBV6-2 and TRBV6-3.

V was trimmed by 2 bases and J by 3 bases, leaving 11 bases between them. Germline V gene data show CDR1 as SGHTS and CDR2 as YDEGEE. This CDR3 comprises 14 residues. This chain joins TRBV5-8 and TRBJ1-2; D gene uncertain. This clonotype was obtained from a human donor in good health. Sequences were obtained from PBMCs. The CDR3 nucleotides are TGTGCCAGCAGCTTTCGGCAGCGCCACTATGGCTACACCTTC. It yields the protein CASSFRQRHYGYTF.